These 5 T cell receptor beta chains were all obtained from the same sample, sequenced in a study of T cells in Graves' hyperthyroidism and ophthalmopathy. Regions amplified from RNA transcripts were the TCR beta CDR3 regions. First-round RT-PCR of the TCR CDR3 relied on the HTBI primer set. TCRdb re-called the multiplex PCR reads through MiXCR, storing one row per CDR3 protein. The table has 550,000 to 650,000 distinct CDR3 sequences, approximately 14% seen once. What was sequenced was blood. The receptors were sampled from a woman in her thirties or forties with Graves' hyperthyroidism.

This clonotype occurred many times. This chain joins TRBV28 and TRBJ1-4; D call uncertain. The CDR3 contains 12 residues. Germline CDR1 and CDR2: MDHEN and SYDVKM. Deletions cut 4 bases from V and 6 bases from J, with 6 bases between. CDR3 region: CASSSFDEKLFF. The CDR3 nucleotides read TGTGCCAGCAGTTCCTTCGATGAAAAACTGTTTTTT. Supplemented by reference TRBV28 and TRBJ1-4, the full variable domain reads DVKVTQSSRYLVKRTGEKVFLECVQDMDHENMFWYRQDPGLGLRLIYFSYDVKMKEKGDIPEGYSVSREKKERFSLILESASTNQTSMYLCASSSFDEKLFFGSGTQLSVL.

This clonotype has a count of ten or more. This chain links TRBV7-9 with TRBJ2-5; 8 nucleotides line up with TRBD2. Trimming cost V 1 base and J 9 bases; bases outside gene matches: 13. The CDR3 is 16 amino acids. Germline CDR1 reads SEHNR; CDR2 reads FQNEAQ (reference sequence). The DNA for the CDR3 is TGTGCCAGCAGCTTAGATCGGACTAGCCCGGGGTGGGCCCAGTACTTC. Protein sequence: CASSLDRTSPGWAQYF.

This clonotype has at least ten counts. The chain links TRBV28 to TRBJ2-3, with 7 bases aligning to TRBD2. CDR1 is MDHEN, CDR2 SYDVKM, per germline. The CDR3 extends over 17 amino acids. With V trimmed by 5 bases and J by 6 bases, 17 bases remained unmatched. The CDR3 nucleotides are TGTGCCAGCAGTGGCCGAAAGGCGGGAGATATTGGGGATACGCAGTATTTT. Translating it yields CASSGRKAGDIGDTQYF.

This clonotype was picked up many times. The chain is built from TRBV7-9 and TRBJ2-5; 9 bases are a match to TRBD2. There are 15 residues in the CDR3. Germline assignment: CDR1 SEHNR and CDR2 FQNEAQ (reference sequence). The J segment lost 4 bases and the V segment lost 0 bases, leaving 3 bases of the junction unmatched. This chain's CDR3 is CASSLASGSLETQYF. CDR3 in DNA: TGTGCCAGCAGCTTAGCTAGCGGGAGTTTAGAGACCCAGTACTTC.

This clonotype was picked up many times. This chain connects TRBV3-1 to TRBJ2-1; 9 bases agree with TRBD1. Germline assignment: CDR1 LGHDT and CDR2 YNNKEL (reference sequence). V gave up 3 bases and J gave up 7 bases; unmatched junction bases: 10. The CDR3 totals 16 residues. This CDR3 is CASSQGTGGKVNEQFF. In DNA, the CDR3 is TGTGCCAGCAGCCAGGGAACAGGGGGCAAGGTTAATGAGCAGTTCTTC.